This TCR beta chain is from a study of shared clonotypes between healthy human individuals. Method: immunoSEQ multiplex PCR; TCRdb's copy keeps in-frame clones and lacks some. The sample shows about 2 million clones, about 95% of them seen only once. Terminally differentiated effector memory CD45RA+ cells were excluded from the naive CD8 cells, which were CD45RO-negative and positively selected for CCR7. The ends were cut back, 2 bases at V and 7 bases at J, with 7 bases in the middle. The CDR3 extends over 12 amino acids. The germline gives CDR1 SGHRS, CDR2 YFSETQ. The receptor was derived from a man aged 18 to 29 in good health. V and J are TRBV5-1 and TRBJ2-1; D ambiguous. The sample was naive CD8+ T cells sorted from blood. The CDR3 DNA follows: TGCGCCAGCAGCTTCGGACCGAATGAGCAGTTCTTC. Its protein is CASSFGPNEQFF.